This T cell receptor (beta chain) was observed in a study of blood T cell repertoires in COVID-19. Study in general: From the United States, Italy and Spain came samples of acute and convalescent COVID-19. The cDNA or gDNA used as material had been derived from T cells, B-cell-depleted T cells, or PBMCs.

Only in-frame clones appear in the TCRdb table, and some are missing; sequencing was by immunoSEQ multiplex PCR. The sample yields approximately 28,000 clones, about two thirds seen once. With 6 bases clipped from V and 6 bases from J, the junction kept 8 bases outside the gene matches. Germline V gene lookup returns CDR1 MDHEN and CDR2 SYDVKM. The CDR3 runs 15 residues. This sequence joins TRBV28 and TRBJ1-6, with 7 positions matching TRBD1. The receptor was isolated from a boy between 2 and 10 years old with active or convalescent COVID-19. The specimen sequenced was peripheral blood. The CDR3 reads CASRRAGGGNSPLHF. The CDR3 DNA is TGTGCCAGCAGACGCGCAGGGGGTGGTAATTCACCCCTCCACTTT.